A single sample is the source of the 25 T cell receptor beta chains below, sequenced in a study of blood T cells in healthy people across ages. Then a second PCR, running roughly 7 to 11 cycles, was carried out with a sample-barcoded 5' primer and a J-beta primer mix. TCRdb re-called the 5' RACE reads with MiXCR, one entry per CDR3 protein. The sample includes fewer than 2,000,000 distinct CDR3 sequences, about two fifths of them seen just once. The sample was blood. Receptors were obtained from a human donor in good health.

This clonotype was detected only a few times. The rearrangement uses TRBV10-3 and TRBJ2-7, with D possibly being TRBD1 or TRBD2 (6 bases each). CDR1 and CDR2 from the germline V gene are ENHRY and SYGVKD. V dropped 3 bases and J dropped 5 bases, with 17 bases sitting between them. CDR3 size: 15 residues. CDR3 nucleotides: TGTGCCATCAGTGAAGCGGGCAGAGGGGGAAACGAGCAGTACTTC. It yields the protein CAISEAGRGGNEQYF.

The chain uses TRBV6-1 and TRBJ1-6; D possibly corresponds to TRBD1 (5 bases). Germline-derived CDR1 and CDR2 are MNHNS and SASEGT. This CDR3 region has 13 residues. The V end lost 6 bases, the J end lost 5 bases, and 8 bases lay between the germline ends. CDR3 residues: CASRQVNNSPLHF. For the CDR3, the DNA is TGTGCCAGCAGACAGGTGAATAATTCACCCCTCCACTTT.

This clonotype was counted a few times. CDR3 sequence: CASSLGPDSSYNEQFF. The DNA of the CDR3 is TGTGCCAGCAGCTTAGGCCCGGACAGCTCGTACAATGAGCAGTTCTTC. V gene TRBV7-7 combines with J gene TRBJ2-1, with a weak D call TRBD1 (6 bases). The CDR3 extends over 16 amino acids. V lost 1 base, J lost 4 bases, and 14 bases lay in between. Germline V gene data show CDR1 as SSHAT and CDR2 as FNYEAQ (reference sequence).

This chain uses TRBV29-1 with TRBJ2-5; 10 bases are shared with TRBD2. J was trimmed by 7 bases and V by 0 bases; bases with no gene match: 11. There are 16 residues in the CDR3. Germline V gene lookup returns CDR1 SQVTM and CDR2 ANQGSEA. The CDR3 DNA sequence: TGCAGCGTTGAAGATTTGGCTAGCGGGAGCGGGTGGACCCAGTACTTC. It yields the protein CSVEDLASGSGWTQYF. The full variable domain, its missing parts supplied by reference TRBV29-1 and TRBJ2-5, is SAVISQKPSRDICQRGTSLTIQCQVDSQVTMMFWYRQQPGQSLTLIATANQGSEATYESGFVIDKFPISRPNLTFSTLTVSNMSPEDSSIYLCSVEDLASGSGWTQYFGPGTRLLVL.

The CDR3 nucleotides are TGTGCCACCAGTGATGCGGGACAGAGCTACGAGCAGTACTTC. This encodes CATSDAGQSYEQYF. The chain links TRBV24-1 to TRBJ2-7; D possibly corresponds to TRBD1 (7 bases). V lost 3 bases to trimming and J lost 3 bases, with 11 bases between them. The CDR3 extends over 14 amino acids. Germline V lookup: CDR1 KGHDR, CDR2 SFDVKD.

The V gene is TRBV7-9, the J gene TRBJ2-2, with D possibly matching TRBD1 (6 bases). The CDR3 loop spans 17 amino acids. Germline V gives CDR1 SEHNR, CDR2 FQNEAQ (reference sequence). Trimming shortened V by 7 bases and J by 1 base, and 19 bases separated the two germline ends. The CDR3 bases are TGTGCCAGCACCCCAACCCTGGACAGAGTGAACACCGGGGAGCTGTTTTTT. It is translated as CASTPTLDRVNTGELFF.

Only a few counts were recorded for this clonotype. The chain employs TRBV20-1 and TRBJ1-5; 8 nucleotides agree with TRBD1. CDR1 is DFQATT and CDR2 is SNEGSKA in the germline V gene (reference sequence). With 6 bases clipped from V and 3 bases from J, the junction kept 7 bases outside the gene matches. CDR3 length equals 14 residues. The CDR3 region has the DNA TGCAGTGCCTCGGGACAGGCAAACAATCAGCCCCAGCATTTT. It specifies CSASGQANNQPQHF.

The CDR3 DNA is TGTGCCAGCAGGTCTGACTGGGCGGACCCCTACACCTTC. It yields the protein CASRSDWADPYTF. J is TRBJ1-2 and V is TRBV7-9; D is uncertain. V was trimmed by 6 bases and J by 10 bases, leaving 18 bases between them. CDR3 length equals 13 residues. Per the germline V gene, CDR1 is SEHNR and CDR2 is FQNEAQ (reference sequence).

The J gene is TRBJ1-6, the V gene TRBV6-5; D is ambiguous. CDR3 length: 14 amino acids. The V and J ends lost 0 bases and 7 bases respectively, with 7 bases between them. The germline gives CDR1 MNHEY, CDR2 SVGAGI. The CDR3, as DNA: TGTGCCAGCAGTTACTCAGGGTCCAATTCACCCCTCCACTTT. Protein sequence: CASSYSGSNSPLHF.

This clonotype has a handful of counts. The chain is built from TRBV29-1 and TRBJ1-2; D not certain. The CDR3 is made up of 12 amino acids. V dropped 5 bases and J dropped 6 bases, with 13 bases sitting between them. CDR1 SQVTM and CDR2 ANQGSEA come from the germline V gene. CDR3 residues: CSVTALSDGYTF. For the CDR3, the DNA is TGCAGCGTTACGGCGTTATCGGATGGCTACACCTTC. The full variable domain, with the rest looked up from reference TRBV29-1 and TRBJ1-2, is SAVISQKPSRDICQRGTSLTIQCQVDSQVTMMFWYRQQPGQSLTLIATANQGSEATYESGFVIDKFPISRPNLTFSTLTVSNMSPEDSSIYLCSVTALSDGYTFGSGTRLTVV.

A note on this clonotype: At one boundary the junction diverges from the germline segment, which might be a read error. The gene calls are TRBV28 and TRBJ1-5; D ambiguous. The CDR3 has 15 residues. The germline gives CDR1 MDHEN, CDR2 SYDVKM. The CDR3 nucleotides are TGTGCCAGCAATTTAGAGGGTTATAGCAATCAGCCCCAGCATTTT. Translation gives CASNLEGYSNQPQHF.

J is TRBJ1-1 and V is TRBV11-3, with D unresolved. This CDR3 is built from 13 residues. Trimming stripped 3 bases from V and 5 bases from J, with 10 bases between. CDR1 is SGHNT and CDR2 is YENEEA in the germline V gene. CDR3: CASSFSRETEAFF. The CDR3 DNA sequence: TGTGCCAGCAGCTTCTCAAGGGAAACTGAAGCTTTCTTT.

This clonotype came up a few times. The chain carries TRBV2 and TRBJ2-3; D remains unclear. Per germline, CDR1 SNHLY and CDR2 FYNNEI. Trimming took 8 bases from V and 5 from J, leaving 11 bases between them. This CDR3 spans 12 amino acids. CDR3: CASDPDRDTQYF. CDR3 DNA sequence: TGTGCCAGCGACCCAGATCGAGATACGCAGTATTTT.

V is TRBV12-3 or TRBV12-4 and J is TRBJ1-1; the match to TRBD1 covers 9 bases. V was clipped by 3 bases and J by 5 bases; unmatched bases: 4. The CDR3 loop spans 14 amino acids. This CDR3 is CASSFYRGRTEAFF. The CDR3 DNA follows: TGTGCCAGCAGTTTCTACAGGGGGCGAACTGAAGCTTTCTTT.

The chain joins TRBV20-1 to TRBJ2-1; TRBD2 is a possible D gene (7 bases). The V and J ends lost 2 bases and 4 bases respectively, with 15 bases between them. The CDR3 spans 15 residues. Germline V gene data show CDR1 as DFQATT and CDR2 as SNEGSKA (reference sequence). For the CDR3, the DNA is TGCAGTGCTAGACCTCCTAGGGGGGGGTACAATGAGCAGTTCTTC. Its translation is CSARPPRGGYNEQFF.

About this clonotype itself: One end of the junction fails to match germline, which may point to a read error. This chain uses TRBV6-5 with TRBJ1-2; D is undetermined. This CDR3 is built from 14 residues. The V gene's germline CDR1 is MNHEY and CDR2 SVGAGI. CDR3 nucleotide sequence: TGTGCCTGCAGCCGAGCGCAGATTCATCAGGGCTACACCTTC. Protein product: CACSRAQIHQGYTF.

V is TRBV3-1 and J is TRBJ1-3; D gene unclear. Per germline, CDR1 LGHDT and CDR2 YNNKEL (reference sequence). This CDR3 contains 15 residues. V shed 4 bases and J shed 0 bases, with 10 bases lying between them. CDR3 coding DNA: TGTGCCAGCAGCCGGGCGGGAAGCTCTGGAAACACCATATATTTT. Its translation is CASSRAGSSGNTIYF.

The rearrangement links TRBV28 to TRBJ2-3; TRBD1 is a possible D gene (6 bases). The CDR3 is 14 residues long. Trimming took off 3 bases at V and 5 bases at J, with 12 bases between the two ends. CDR1 MDHEN and CDR2 SYDVKM come from the germline V gene. The CDR3 DNA reads TGTGCCAGCAGTTTCGACAGGCAGAGAGATACGCAGTATTTT. It codes for CASSFDRQRDTQYF.

V is TRBV7-2 and J is TRBJ1-5, with no clear D. The CDR3 length is 15 residues. CDR1 is SGHTA, CDR2 FQGNSA, per germline. V shed 5 bases and J shed 1 base, with 12 bases lying between them. CDR3 coding DNA: TGTGCCAGCAGCCCCCGACCCCTGAGCAATCAGCCCCAGCATTTT. Translating it yields CASSPRPLSNQPQHF. Using reference TRBV7-2 and TRBJ1-5 for the parts outside the CDR3, the full variable domain is GAGVSQSPSNKVTEKGKDVELRCDPISGHTALYWYRQSLGQGLEFLIYFQGNSAPDKSGLPSDRFSAERTGGSVSTLTIQRTQQEDSAVYLCASSPRPLSNQPQHFGDGTRLSIL.

The chain links TRBV4-1 to TRBJ2-5; no definite D call. The J call may be incorrect, as the DNA end agrees better with TRBJ2-7. The CDR3 contains 16 residues. The germline CDR1 and CDR2 sequences are MGHRA and YSYEKL. As DNA, the CDR3 is TGCGCCAGCAGTCCAAGTATATCTCGTAAGGAGTACGAGCAGTACTTC. Protein sequence: CASSPSISRKEYEQYF.

The rearrangement links TRBV28 to TRBJ1-3; weak D call: TRBD1 (5 bases). Trimming left V 3 bases short and J 0 bases short, with 18 bases between. Germline V gene lookup returns CDR1 MDHEN and CDR2 SYDVKM. This CDR3 has 18 amino acids. The CDR3 sequence: CASSLGTAQDTSGNTIYF. The CDR3 DNA reads TGTGCCAGCAGTTTGGGGACCGCACAGGATACCTCTGGAAACACCATATATTTT.

A few counts support this clonotype. The chain couples TRBV15 to TRBJ1-1; TRBD1 matches 7 bases. The CDR3 contains 18 residues. Germline lookup yields CDR1 LNHNV and CDR2 YYDKDF (reference sequence). V was clipped by 1 base and J by 0 bases; unmatched bases: 11. The CDR3 bases are TGTGCCACCAGCAGAGGACAGGGACGGACTTGGGTGAACACTGAAGCTTTCTTT. Its translation: CATSRGQGRTWVNTEAFF.

The V and J genes are TRBV5-1 and TRBJ1-4; unclear D gene. V was pared by 4 bases and J by 4 bases, with 17 bases between. Germline CDR1 is SGHRS and CDR2 is YFSETQ. CDR3 size: 16 residues. In nucleotides, the CDR3 is TGCGCCAGCAGCGTTTCCTGGGAAAGAATTAATGAAAAACTGTTTTTT. Amino acids: CASSVSWERINEKLFF.

This clonotype was detected only once. The genes are TRBV27 and TRBJ1-4, with a weak D call TRBD1 (6 bases). Trimming removed 6 bases from V and 14 bases from J, with 19 bases in between. Looked up from germline, CDR1 is MNHEY and CDR2 is SMNVEV (reference sequence). CDR3 length: 13 amino acids. The CDR3 DNA reads as TGTGCCAGCAGCCCCCCCGGGGGCGAGATTCTGTTTTTT. Translating gives CASSPPGGEILFF.

The CDR3 DNA sequence: TGTGCCAGCAGCGTAGTGGCCTCTGGTAACACTGAAGCTTTCTTT. It codes for CASSVVASGNTEAFF. The V call is TRBV9, the J call TRBJ1-1; D gene unclear. Germline V gene lookup returns CDR1 SGDLS and CDR2 YYNGEE. Deletions cut 0 bases from V and 2 bases from J, with 11 bases between. The CDR3 runs to 15 residues. The variable domain in full, completed from reference TRBV9 and TRBJ1-1, reads DSGVTQTPKHLITATGQRVTLRCSPRSGDLSVYWYQQSLDQGLQFLIQYYNGEERAKGNILERFSAQQFPDLHSELNLSSLELGDSALYFCASSVVASGNTEAFFGQGTRLTVV.